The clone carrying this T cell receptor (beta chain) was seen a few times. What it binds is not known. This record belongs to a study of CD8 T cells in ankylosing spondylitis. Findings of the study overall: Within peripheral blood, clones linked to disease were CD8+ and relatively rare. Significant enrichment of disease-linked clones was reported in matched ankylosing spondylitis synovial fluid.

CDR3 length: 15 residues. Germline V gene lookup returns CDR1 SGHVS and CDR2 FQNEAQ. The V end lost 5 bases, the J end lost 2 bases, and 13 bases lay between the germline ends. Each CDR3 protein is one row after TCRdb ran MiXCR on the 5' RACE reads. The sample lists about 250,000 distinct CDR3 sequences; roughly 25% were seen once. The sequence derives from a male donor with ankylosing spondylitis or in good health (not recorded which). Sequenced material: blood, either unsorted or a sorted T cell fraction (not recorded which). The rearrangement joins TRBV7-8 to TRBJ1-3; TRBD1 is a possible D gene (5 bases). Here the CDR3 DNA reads TGTGCCAGCAGCCTTCGACAGCAGCCTGGAAACACCATATATTTT. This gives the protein CASSLRQQPGNTIYF.